This T cell receptor beta chain was obtained from a study of blood T cell repertoires in COVID-19. Overall study: Acute-phase and convalescent COVID-19 samples originated in the United States, Italy and Spain.

In assigning cohorts, the study relied on participant-reported clinical history. Within 2 weeks of study entry, exposed participants had contacted a PCR-confirmed or clinician-diagnosed COVID-19 case. The germline V gene encodes CDR1 SGHRS and CDR2 YFSETQ. Trimming took 0 bases from V and 10 from J; bases not matched to a gene: 2. This CDR3 has 14 amino acids. The assay was immunoSEQ multiplex PCR, and TCRdb's table has in-frame clones only and misses some. This sample has 250,000 to 400,000 clones, with about 85% found just once. The gene calls are TRBV5-1 and TRBJ1-6, with 9 bases matching TRBD1. Sequencing was carried out using PBMCs or T cells enriched from blood (not recorded which). The receptor was derived from a woman aged 25-40 years who had been exposed to COVID-19. The CDR3 sequence: CASSLDRGQSPLHF. The CDR3 DNA is TGCGCCAGCAGCTTGGACAGGGGGCAATCACCCCTCCACTTT.